The TCR beta chain described here comes from a study of regulatory T cells in long-lasting Graves disease. This clonotype appeared a few times. Its antigen is undetermined. Construction of the TCR beta libraries employed iRepertoire HTBI primers in conjunction with Arm-PCR of CDR3 regions. TCRdb recomputed calls from the multiplex PCR reads with MiXCR, one row per CDR3 protein. The data hold more than 450,000 distinct CDR3 sequences, with 15% to 20% observed a single time. Broader study findings: There were preferences for TRBV28, TRBJ1-2 and TRBJ2-5 in persistent disease.

Stated time point: newly diagnosed GD, antithyroid drugs for less than 3 months. Extracted RNA from PBMCs served as the source of the TCR library. Germline assignment: CDR1 MNHEY and CDR2 SVGAGI. The CDR3 totals 17 residues. After removal of 2 bases from V and 6 bases from J, the junction contained 5 bases not matched to a gene. These data also featured in a second study, about T cells in Graves' hyperthyroidism and ophthalmopathy. From that second work: Carried out on the TCR CDR3, a first-round RT-PCR used the HTBI primer set.

This chain links TRBV6-5 with TRBJ2-2, with 14 bases identical to TRBD2. The sequences come from peripheral blood mononuclear cells (PBMCs), collected at new diagnosis, from a patient treated with antithyroid drugs. The sequence was collected from a man aged 35-49 years with Graves disease. The CDR3 here is CASSYETSGRGAGELFF. In DNA form, the CDR3 reads TGTGCCAGCAGTTACGAGACTAGCGGGAGGGGGGCCGGGGAGCTGTTTTTT.